This TCR beta chain derives from a study of lymphopenia after photon versus proton radiotherapy. Study-wide points: Larger post-nadir TCR diversity loss correlated inversely with survival in deceased patients. Post-nadir diversity loss with photons came from oligoclonal expansion, particularly CD8+ Temra cells. Relative stability marked proton patients; photon patients lost diversity and naive cells. Survival link was tested only in deceased patients; proton benefit remains a possibility.

V shed 7 bases, J shed 4 bases, and the junction held 9 bases outside the gene matches. The germline CDR1 and CDR2 sequences are MNHNS and SASEGT. The CDR3 has 14 amino acids. This clone has only a few counts. What it binds is not known. Profiled with immunoSEQ multiplex PCR; TCRdb holds only in-frame clones, not every one. The sample has around 30,000 clones, almost 90% seen once. The chain combines TRBV6-1 with TRBJ1-2, with 7 bases fitting TRBD1. The receptor was derived from a woman aged 45 to 65 with pancreatic cancer. The starting material was peripheral blood, obtained from a patient treated with photon-based radiotherapy. In nucleotides, the CDR3 is TGTGCCAGCACCCCCGACAGGGTGGTCTATGGCTACACCTTC. Translated, it gives CASTPDRVVYGYTF.